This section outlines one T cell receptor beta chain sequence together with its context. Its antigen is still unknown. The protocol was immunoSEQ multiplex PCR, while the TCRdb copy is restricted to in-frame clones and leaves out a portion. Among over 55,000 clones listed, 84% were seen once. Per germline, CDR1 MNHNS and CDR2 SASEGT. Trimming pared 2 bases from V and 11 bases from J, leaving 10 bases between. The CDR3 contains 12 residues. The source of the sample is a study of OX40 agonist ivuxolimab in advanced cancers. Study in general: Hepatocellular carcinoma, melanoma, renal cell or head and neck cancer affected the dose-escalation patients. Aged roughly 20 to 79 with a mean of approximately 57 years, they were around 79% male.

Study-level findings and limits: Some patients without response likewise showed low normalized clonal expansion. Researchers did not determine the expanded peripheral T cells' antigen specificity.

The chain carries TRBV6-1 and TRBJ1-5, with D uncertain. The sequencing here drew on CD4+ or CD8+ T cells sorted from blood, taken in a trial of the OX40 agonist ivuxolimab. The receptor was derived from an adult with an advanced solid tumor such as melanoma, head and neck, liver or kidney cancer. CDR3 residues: CASSERGRAQHF. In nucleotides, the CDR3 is TGTGCCAGCAGTGAAAGAGGGCGGGCCCAGCATTTT.